This passage covers 9 T cell receptor beta chains from one sample sequenced in a study of T-cell reconstitution after alpha-beta-depleted transplantation in children (dated by TCRdb to between 2015 and 2016). Library preparation used PCR. The sequencer listed for this sample is Illumina HiSeq 2500. TCR library preparation used molecular barcoding, with unique molecular identifiers applied to normalize quantification of the TCRbeta repertoire. Using fastp at Q25 and MiXCR, TCRdb reprocessed the public reads and kept productive beta chains. Rows with a matching CDR3 protein are joined into one entry that keeps the most common DNA and genes. Here the sample has about 300,000 distinct CDR3 sequences; around 7.1% occur a single time. 9.1% of the sample lies in the top ten. Reading the label with the study, this specimen's treatment or condition is: allogeneic hematopoietic cell transplantation with graft depleted of TCRalphabeta T cells and CD19 B cells.

What the authors observed across the whole study: Over the following months the frequencies of hyperexpanded clones went down, and after one year T-cell counts and TCRbeta diversity were mostly credited to newly produced T cells.

Which antigens these TCRs recognize remains unknown. The sample here was peripheral blood, taken 360 days after TCRalphabeta/CD19-depleted stem cell transplant. Receptors were obtained from a female patient aged 2-9 years who had a stem cell transplant for Fanconi anemia, so the T cells may come from the graft donor.

This clonotype has at least ten counts. This sequence joins TRBV7-9 and TRBJ2-1; TRBD2 agrees at 8 bases. This CDR3 contains 12 residues. Germline CDR1 reads SEHNR; CDR2 reads FQNEAQ (reference sequence). The V segment lost 2 bases and the J segment 9 bases; nucleotides outside the gene matches: 0. The CDR3, as DNA: TGTGCCAGCAGCTTACTAGCGGGTGAGCAGTTCTTC. Its protein is CASSLLAGEQFF.

This clonotype was seen repeatedly, ten times or more. The chain uses TRBV7-9 and TRBJ1-1; D might be TRBD1 (6 bases). Trimming shortened V by 2 bases and J by 1 base, and 11 bases separated the two germline ends. This CDR3 has 15 amino acids. Germline values: CDR1 SEHNR, CDR2 FQNEAQ (reference sequence). The CDR3 DNA follows: TGTGCCAGCAGCTTAATTGAGGGGGGGAACACTGAAGCTTTCTTT. It specifies CASSLIEGGNTEAFF.

The chain carries TRBV5-8 and TRBJ2-7; D possibly corresponds to TRBD2 (6 bases). V lost 0 bases to trimming and J lost 4 bases, with 11 bases between them. This CDR3 is 14 amino acids long. Germline-derived CDR1 and CDR2 are SGHTS and YDEGEE. The CDR3 nucleotides are TGTGCCAGCAGCTTGGCTGGACTACCGTACGAGCAGTACTTC. Its protein is CASSLAGLPYEQYF.

This clonotype came up many times. The J gene is TRBJ2-7, the V gene TRBV24-1; D not resolved. There are 13 residues in the CDR3. Germline V gene lookup returns CDR1 KGHDR and CDR2 SFDVKD. The germline V and J ends were trimmed by 2 bases and 8 bases, with 12 bases remaining between them. DNA for the CDR3: TGTGCCACCAGTGATTCTTATGTGAGCAAGCAGTACTTC. Translation: CATSDSYVSKQYF.

This clonotype has a count of ten or more. The chain carries TRBV9 and TRBJ2-7, with D tentatively TRBD2 (6 bases). The V and J ends lost 4 bases and 2 bases respectively, with 16 bases between them. Germline-derived CDR1 and CDR2 are SGDLS and YYNGEE. This CDR3 comprises 15 residues. For the CDR3, the DNA is TGTGCCAGCAGCACCCACGGGAGTAGCACCTACGAGCAGTACTTC. Amino acid sequence: CASSTHGSSTYEQYF. Using reference TRBV9 and TRBJ2-7 for the parts outside the CDR3, the full variable domain is DSGVTQTPKHLITATGQRVTLRCSPRSGDLSVYWYQQSLDQGLQFLIQYYNGEERAKGNILERFSAQQFPDLHSELNLSSLELGDSALYFCASSTHGSSTYEQYFGPGTRLTVT.

This clonotype was counted many times. This chain joins TRBV7-2 and TRBJ2-7; tentatively, D is TRBD1 (5 bases). Per germline, CDR1 SGHTA and CDR2 FQGNSA. Trimming took 0 bases from V and 1 from J, leaving 7 bases between them. The CDR3 is made up of 14 amino acids. CDR3 sequence: CASSLARQSYEQYF. CDR3 DNA: TGTGCCAGCAGCTTAGCGCGACAGTCCTACGAGCAGTACTTC.

This chain connects TRBV6-6 to TRBJ2-2; the D is unclear. Germline values: CDR1 MNHNY, CDR2 SVGAGI (reference sequence). V was cut by 8 bases and J by 9 bases, with 7 bases left in between. CDR3 length equals 10 residues. The CDR3 bases are TGTGCCAGCGGTAACTGGGAGCTGTTTTTT. This encodes CASGNWELFF.

The table lists this clonotype with many counts. The V and J genes are TRBV12-3 or TRBV12-4 and TRBJ1-1; weak D call: TRBD1 (5 bases). V gave up 6 bases and J gave up 5 bases, with 7 bases separating them. This CDR3 has 11 residues. In DNA, the CDR3 is TGTGCCAGCAGGGAGGGGACTGAAGCTTTCTTT. Protein: CASREGTEAFF.

This clonotype was detected only a few times. The J gene is TRBJ1-5, the V gene TRBV12-3 or TRBV12-4; D is unresolved. V lost 5 bases and J 9 bases, leaving 11 bases between the germline ends. CDR3 size: 12 residues. The CDR3 reads CASSPEMRPQHF. The CDR3 nucleotides are TGTGCCAGCAGTCCCGAAATGAGGCCCCAGCATTTT.